What follows are 26 T cell receptor beta chains derived from one specimen sequenced in a study of blood T cell repertoires in COVID-19. Profiled with immunoSEQ multiplex PCR; TCRdb holds only in-frame clones, not every one. Of about 230,000 clones in the sample, approximately 88% are singletons; the top ten hold under 2.5%. The sequenced material came from PBMCs or T cells enriched from blood (not recorded which). All receptors derive from a woman between 40 and 50 years old with acute COVID-19.

The chain joins TRBV7-2 to TRBJ2-7; 7 bases fit TRBD1. Germline V lookup: CDR1 SGHTA, CDR2 FQGNSA. Trimming at V came to 1 base and at J to 6 bases, leaving 12 bases not matched to a gene. CDR3 length: 16 residues. This chain's CDR3 is CASSLVGSGTAVEQYF. In nucleotides, the CDR3 is TGTGCCAGCAGCTTAGTTGGGTCCGGGACAGCGGTCGAGCAGTACTTC.

The V call is TRBV7-9, the J call TRBJ1-6, with 9 bases aligning to TRBD1. Per the germline V gene, CDR1 is SEHNR and CDR2 is FQNEAQ (reference sequence). This CDR3 spans 16 amino acids. Trimming at V came to 7 bases and at J to 6 bases, leaving 10 bases not matched to a gene. The chain's CDR3 is CASTETGGQTNSPLHF. The DNA of the CDR3 is TGTGCCAGCACCGAAACAGGGGGCCAGACTAATTCACCCCTCCACTTT.

The chain has TRBV14 and TRBJ1-1; D remains unclear. Trimming removed 2 bases from V and 0 bases from J, with 10 bases in between. The CDR3 consists of 15 residues. The germline gives CDR1 SGHDN, CDR2 FVKESK. Here the CDR3 reads CASSQWTPMNTEAFF. The CDR3 nucleotides read TGTGCCAGCAGCCAATGGACTCCCATGAACACTGAAGCTTTCTTT.

The gene calls are TRBV25-1 and TRBJ1-5; D remains unclear. This CDR3 has 14 residues. The germline V and J ends were trimmed by 6 bases and 1 base, with 10 bases remaining between them. Germline V gene sequence: CDR1 MGHDK, CDR2 SYGVNS. For the CDR3, the DNA is TGTGCCAGCAGGGCAGGTGGAAGCAATCAGCCCCAGCATTTT. Residues: CASRAGGSNQPQHF.

The chain combines TRBV5-1 with TRBJ1-6, with D possibly being TRBD1 (5 bases). V was pared by 0 bases and J by 6 bases, with 10 bases between. CDR1 is SGHRS, CDR2 YFSETQ, per germline. This CDR3 is 15 amino acids long. The CDR3 region is CASSLEAGLNSPLHF. The CDR3 bases are TGCGCCAGCAGCTTGGAGGCAGGGCTTAATTCACCCCTCCACTTT.

The rearrangement joins TRBV10-2 to TRBJ2-2; 8 nucleotides line up with TRBD1. The ends lost 6 bases at V and 0 bases at J; junction bases unmatched: 0. In germline, CDR1 is WSHSY, CDR2 SAAADI. This CDR3 is 14 amino acids long. The CDR3 DNA is TGCGCCAGCAGGACAGGGGCGAACACCGGGGAGCTGTTTTTT. This sequence encodes CASRTGANTGELFF.

The V and J genes are TRBV19 and TRBJ2-1; TRBD2 matches 14 bases. Germline CDR1 reads LNHDA; CDR2 reads SQIVND (reference sequence). CDR3 length: 17 amino acids. Losses at the gene ends were 2 bases for V and 9 bases for J; bases not matched to a gene: 9. The CDR3 loop reads CASSIPGTSGRRGEQFF. CDR3 sequence (DNA): TGTGCCAGTAGTATACCGGGGACTAGCGGGAGAAGGGGTGAGCAGTTCTTC.

The chain recombines TRBV5-8 with TRBJ2-1; 8 positions match TRBD2. Germline V gene data show CDR1 as SGHTS and CDR2 as YDEGEE. CDR3 size: 14 residues. The ends lost 7 bases at V and 7 bases at J; junction bases unmatched: 10. In DNA form, the CDR3 reads TGTGCCAGCCGCTCGGGCGGGGGGATGAATGAGCAGTTCTTC. This codes for CASRSGGGMNEQFF.

This sequence joins TRBV24-1 and TRBJ2-1, with 8 nucleotides matching TRBD1. The ends lost 3 bases at V and 4 bases at J; junction bases unmatched: 16. Germline loops: CDR1 KGHDR, CDR2 SFDVKD. The CDR3 totals 19 residues. The CDR3 reads CATSDTRVGTGGSYNEQFF. The CDR3, as DNA: TGTGCCACCAGTGATACCAGGGTGGGCACAGGGGGATCGTACAATGAGCAGTTCTTC.

The V and J genes are TRBV7-2 and TRBJ1-2; the D is unclear. Germline loops: CDR1 SGHTA, CDR2 FQGNSA. This CDR3 has 15 amino acids. Trimming removed 0 bases at V and 4 bases at J, with 12 bases between. CDR3 loop: CASSLAGPSGYGYTF. Here the CDR3 DNA reads TGTGCCAGCAGCTTAGCGGGCCCTTCCGGCTATGGCTACACCTTC.

The table lists this clone with a count of one. CDR3 residues: CASSLVRSLAGAYTQYF. CDR3 sequence (DNA): TGTGCCAGCAGCTTAGTTCGAAGCCTAGCGGGGGCATATACGCAGTATTTT. V gene TRBV7-2 combines with J gene TRBJ2-3; 10 bases are a match to TRBD2. Germline lookup yields CDR1 SGHTA and CDR2 FQGNSA. V lost 1 base and J lost 7; bases outside the gene matches: 11. The CDR3 extends over 17 amino acids.

V and J are TRBV19 and TRBJ2-7; the match to TRBD1 covers 7 bases. The V gene end was trimmed by 3 bases and the J gene end by 5 bases; junction bases not matched to a gene: 1. CDR1 is LNHDA and CDR2 is SQIVND in the germline V gene (reference sequence). The CDR3 extends over 12 amino acids. In nucleotides, the CDR3 is TGTGCCAGTAGTATGAGGGGGCACGAGCAGTACTTC. It yields the protein CASSMRGHEQYF.

The rearrangement uses TRBV11-2 and TRBJ2-4; TRBD2 aligns across 8 bases. V was clipped by 3 bases and J by 6 bases; unmatched bases: 7. Per the germline V gene, CDR1 is SGHAT and CDR2 is FQNNGV. The CDR3 consists of 15 residues. The CDR3 reads CASSLRGEFGNIQYF. The CDR3 DNA follows: TGTGCCAGCAGCTTGCGGGGGGAGTTTGGAAACATTCAGTACTTC.

The rearrangement links TRBV2 to TRBJ1-1; D not certain. The V and J ends lost 0 bases and 4 bases respectively, with 15 bases between them. CDR3 length: 16 residues. Germline V gene sequence: CDR1 SNHLY, CDR2 FYNNEI. The CDR3 protein is CASSEAPAGMGTEAFF. The CDR3 nucleotides are TGTGCCAGCAGTGAAGCCCCCGCGGGGATGGGCACTGAAGCTTTCTTT.

J is TRBJ2-1 and V is TRBV9; 7 bases match TRBD1. This CDR3 contains 14 residues. J lost 4 bases, V lost 8 bases, and 9 bases had no gene match. The V gene's germline CDR1 is SGDLS and CDR2 YYNGEE. CDR3 loop: CASKRGGGYNEQFF. CDR3 coding DNA: TGTGCCAGTAAACGAGGGGGCGGTTACAATGAGCAGTTCTTC.

The V call is TRBV2, the J call TRBJ2-7, with a possible D match to TRBD1 (6 bases). Per germline, CDR1 SNHLY and CDR2 FYNNEI. The V end was cut by 0 bases, the J end by 0 bases, with 9 bases between. The length of the CDR3 is 15 residues. The CDR3 region is CASSEARQVSYEQYF. The CDR3 bases are TGTGCCAGCAGTGAAGCCCGACAGGTCTCCTACGAGCAGTACTTC. The full variable domain, rest sourced from reference TRBV2 and TRBJ2-7, is EPEVTQTPSHQVTQMGQEVILRCVPISNHLYFYWYRQILGQKVEFLVSFYNNEISEKSEIFDDQFSVERPDGSNFTLKIRSTKLEDSAMYFCASSEARQVSYEQYFGPGTRLTVT.

The gene calls are TRBV24-1 and TRBJ2-7; D is uncertain. The germline V gene has CDR1 KGHDR and CDR2 SFDVKD. The CDR3 loop spans 14 amino acids. V was pared by 1 base and J by 2 bases, with 8 bases between. CDR3 sequence (DNA): TGTGCCACCAGTGATTTACCCCCTACCTACGAGCAGTACGTC. It codes for CATSDLPPTYEQYV.

V is TRBV19 and J is TRBJ2-6; unclear D gene. The germline CDR1 and CDR2 sequences are LNHDA and SQIVND (reference sequence). This CDR3 is built from 14 residues. Trimming cost V 5 bases and J 4 bases, with 9 bases left between them. In nucleotides, the CDR3 is TGTGCCAGTAGTGGCGGTAGAGGGGCCAACGTCCTGACTTTC. Its protein is CASSGGRGANVLTF.

The chain recombines TRBV12-3 or TRBV12-4 with TRBJ2-1; maybe TRBD1 (5 bases). The CDR3 has 12 amino acids. V dropped 3 bases and J dropped 12 bases, with 12 bases sitting between them. CDR3 sequence: CASSLTLTGQFF. CDR3 nucleotides: TGTGCCAGCAGTTTGACTCTTACAGGGCAGTTCTTC.

The chain joins TRBV29-1 to TRBJ2-7, with 7 bases lining up with TRBD1. Germline V gives CDR1 SQVTM, CDR2 ANQGSEA. This CDR3 comprises 13 residues. J gave up 2 bases and V 1 base, and 2 bases lay outside the gene matches. The CDR3 reads CSVEGQGAYEQYF. CDR3 bases: TGCAGCGTTGAAGGCCAGGGGGCCTACGAGCAGTACTTC.

The rearrangement joins TRBV12-3 or TRBV12-4 to TRBJ1-2; D not certain. The CDR3 is 13 residues long. The germline V and J ends were trimmed by 3 bases and 2 bases, with 7 bases remaining between them. CDR3 sequence (DNA): TGTGCCAGCAGTTTTAAACAGAACTATGGCTACACCTTC. Translated: CASSFKQNYGYTF.

The chain links TRBV7-2 to TRBJ1-6; 10 nucleotides agree with TRBD1. CDR1 is SGHTA and CDR2 is FQGNSA in the germline V gene. Trimming removed 0 bases from V and 10 bases from J; junction bases left unmatched: 3. The CDR3 is made up of 15 amino acids. CDR3 protein: CASSLAGQGRSPLHF. Written as DNA, the CDR3 is TGTGCCAGCAGCTTAGCGGGACAGGGGCGGTCACCCCTCCACTTT.

The rearrangement joins TRBV5-1 to TRBJ1-6; tentatively, D is TRBD1 (6 bases). Germline values: CDR1 SGHRS, CDR2 YFSETQ. The CDR3 covers 15 residues. V lost 0 bases and J 6 bases, leaving 10 bases between the germline ends. CDR3 nucleotides: TGCGCCAGCAGCTTGGCAGGGGAGGGTAATTCACCCCTCCACTTT. Translating gives CASSLAGEGNSPLHF.

The CDR3 coding sequence is TGTGCCAGTCGCGGGGTGCCGGGTGAAAAACTGTTTTTT. As protein: CASRGVPGEKLFF. V and J are TRBV25-1 and TRBJ1-4, with D unclear. The ends were cut back, 9 bases at V and 7 bases at J, with 15 bases in the middle. The CDR3 spans 13 residues. Germline-derived CDR1 and CDR2 are MGHDK and SYGVNS. The full variable domain, rest sourced from reference TRBV25-1 and TRBJ1-4, is EADIYQTPRYLVIGTGKKITLECSQTMGHDKMYWYQQDPGMELHLIHYSYGVNSTEKGDLSSESTVSRIRTEHFPLTLESARPSHTSQYLCASRGVPGEKLFFGSGTQLSVL.

The chain carries TRBV11-2 and TRBJ1-2; D is undetermined. The CDR3 is 14 amino acids. The germline V gene has CDR1 SGHAT and CDR2 FQNNGV. The germline V and J ends were trimmed by 5 bases and 8 bases, with 18 bases remaining between them. The CDR3, as DNA: TGTGCCAGCAGCCCAGCGGGTAGGGATTCGGGCTACACCTTC. This sequence encodes CASSPAGRDSGYTF. The full variable domain, rest sourced from reference TRBV11-2 and TRBJ1-2, is EAGVAQSPRYKIIEKRQSVAFWCNPISGHATLYWYQQILGQGPKLLIQFQNNGVVDDSQLPKDRFSAERLKGVDSTLKIQPAKLEDSAVYLCASSPAGRDSGYTFGSGTRLTVV.

The chain carries TRBV10-1 and TRBJ2-1; D not certain. The V and J ends lost 3 bases and 6 bases respectively, with 12 bases between them. Germline values: CDR1 WNHNN, CDR2 SYGVQD (reference sequence). This CDR3 region has 14 residues. The CDR3 is CASSDRGRRNEQFF. CDR3 nucleotide sequence: TGCGCCAGCAGTGATCGTGGCAGGCGCAATGAGCAGTTCTTC.